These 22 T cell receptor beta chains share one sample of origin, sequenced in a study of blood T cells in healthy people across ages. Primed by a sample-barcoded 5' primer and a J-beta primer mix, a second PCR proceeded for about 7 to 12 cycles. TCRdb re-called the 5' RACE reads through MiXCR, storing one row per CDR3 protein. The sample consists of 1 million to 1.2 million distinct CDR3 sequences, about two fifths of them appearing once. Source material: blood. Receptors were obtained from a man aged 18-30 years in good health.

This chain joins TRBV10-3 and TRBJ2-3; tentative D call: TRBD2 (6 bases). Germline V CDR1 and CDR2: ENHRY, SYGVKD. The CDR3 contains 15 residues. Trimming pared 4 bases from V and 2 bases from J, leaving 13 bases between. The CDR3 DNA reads TGTGCCATCAGTGGGAGGGACGGAATCACAGATACGCAGTATTTT. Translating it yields CAISGRDGITDTQYF.

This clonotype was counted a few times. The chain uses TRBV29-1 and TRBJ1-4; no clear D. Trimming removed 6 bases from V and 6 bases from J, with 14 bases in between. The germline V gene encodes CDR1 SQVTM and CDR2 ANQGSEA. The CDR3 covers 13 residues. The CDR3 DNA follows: TGCAGCGTCACAACAGCAGCAGATGAAAAACTGTTTTTT. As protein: CSVTTAADEKLFF.

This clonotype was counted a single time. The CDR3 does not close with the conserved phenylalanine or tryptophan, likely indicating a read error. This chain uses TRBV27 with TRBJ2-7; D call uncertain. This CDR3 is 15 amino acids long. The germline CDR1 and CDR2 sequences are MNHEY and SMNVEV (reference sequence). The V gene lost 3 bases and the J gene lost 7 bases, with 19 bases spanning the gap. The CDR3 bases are TGTGCCAGCAGTTTTAAAGGCAGCTCCTACAATGAGCAGTACCTC. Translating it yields CASSFKGSSYNEQYL.

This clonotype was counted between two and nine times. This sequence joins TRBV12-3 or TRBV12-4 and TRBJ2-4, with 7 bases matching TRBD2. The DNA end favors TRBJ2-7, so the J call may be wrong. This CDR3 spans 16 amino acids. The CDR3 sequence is CASSLRSGGMPYEQYF. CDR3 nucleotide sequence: TGTGCCAGCAGTTTAAGGTCGGGGGGTATGCCCTACGAGCAGTACTTC.

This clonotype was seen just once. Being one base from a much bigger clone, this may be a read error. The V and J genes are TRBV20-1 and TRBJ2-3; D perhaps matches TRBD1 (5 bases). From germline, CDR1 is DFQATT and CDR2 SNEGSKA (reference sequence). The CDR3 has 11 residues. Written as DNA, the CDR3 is TGCAGTGCTATACAGGCAGAGACGCAGTATTTT. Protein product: CSAIQAETQYF.

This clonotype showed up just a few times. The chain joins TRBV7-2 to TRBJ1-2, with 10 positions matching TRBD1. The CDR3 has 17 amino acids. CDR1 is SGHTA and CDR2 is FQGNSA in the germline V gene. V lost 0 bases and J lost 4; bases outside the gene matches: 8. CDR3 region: CASSLAPGTGDRYGYTF. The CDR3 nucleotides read TGTGCCAGCAGCTTAGCCCCCGGGACAGGGGACCGCTATGGCTACACCTTC.

CDR3 DNA sequence: TGTGCCAGCAGTTTAGACAGGGGTAATGAGTTCTTC. Protein: CASSLDRGNEFF. V gene TRBV6-6 combines with J gene TRBJ2-1; 8 positions agree with TRBD1. V trimming: 4 bases; J trimming: 14 bases; junction bases outside the gene matches: 7. Germline values: CDR1 MNHNY, CDR2 SVGAGI (reference sequence). This CDR3 spans 12 amino acids.

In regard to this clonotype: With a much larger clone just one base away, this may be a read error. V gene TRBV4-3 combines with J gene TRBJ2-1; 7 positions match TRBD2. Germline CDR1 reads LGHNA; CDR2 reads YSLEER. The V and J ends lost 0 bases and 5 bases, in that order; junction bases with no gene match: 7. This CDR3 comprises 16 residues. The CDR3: CASSQDGTGGNNEQFF. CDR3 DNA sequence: TGCGCCAGCAGCCAAGATGGGACGGGGGGAAACAATGAGCAGTTCTTC.

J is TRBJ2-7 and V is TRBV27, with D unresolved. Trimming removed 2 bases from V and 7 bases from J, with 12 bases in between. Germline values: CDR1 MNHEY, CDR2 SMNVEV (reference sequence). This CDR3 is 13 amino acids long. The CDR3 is CASSLKPYNEQYF. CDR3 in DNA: TGTGCCAGCAGTTTAAAACCATACAATGAGCAGTACTTC.

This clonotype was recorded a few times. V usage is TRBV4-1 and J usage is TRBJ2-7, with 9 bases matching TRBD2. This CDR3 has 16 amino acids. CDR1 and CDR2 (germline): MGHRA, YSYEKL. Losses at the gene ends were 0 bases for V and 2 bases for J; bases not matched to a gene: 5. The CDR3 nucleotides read TGCGCCAGCAGCCAAGACAGACTAGCGGTGACCTACGAGCAGTACTTC. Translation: CASSQDRLAVTYEQYF.

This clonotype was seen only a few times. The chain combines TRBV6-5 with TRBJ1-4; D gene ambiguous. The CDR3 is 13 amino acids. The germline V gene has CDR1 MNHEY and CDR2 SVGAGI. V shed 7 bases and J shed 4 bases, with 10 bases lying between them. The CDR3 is CASKPPDNEKLFF. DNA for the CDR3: TGTGCCAGCAAACCACCAGATAATGAAAAACTGTTTTTT.

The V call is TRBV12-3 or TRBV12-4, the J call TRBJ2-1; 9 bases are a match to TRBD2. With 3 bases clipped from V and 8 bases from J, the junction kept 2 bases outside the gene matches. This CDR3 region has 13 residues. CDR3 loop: CASSFSGSDEQFF. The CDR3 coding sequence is TGTGCCAGCAGTTTTAGCGGGAGCGATGAGCAGTTCTTC.

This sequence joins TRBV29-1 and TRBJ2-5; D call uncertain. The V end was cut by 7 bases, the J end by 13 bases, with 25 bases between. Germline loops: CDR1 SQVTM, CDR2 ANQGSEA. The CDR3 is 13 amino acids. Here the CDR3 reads CSADIVTNGLGYF. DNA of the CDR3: TGCAGCGCCGACATTGTGACAAACGGTCTTGGGTACTTC. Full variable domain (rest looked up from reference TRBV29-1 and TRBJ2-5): SAVISQKPSRDICQRGTSLTIQCQVDSQVTMMFWYRQQPGQSLTLIATANQGSEATYESGFVIDKFPISRPNLTFSTLTVSNMSPEDSSIYLCSADIVTNGLGYFGPGTRLLVL.

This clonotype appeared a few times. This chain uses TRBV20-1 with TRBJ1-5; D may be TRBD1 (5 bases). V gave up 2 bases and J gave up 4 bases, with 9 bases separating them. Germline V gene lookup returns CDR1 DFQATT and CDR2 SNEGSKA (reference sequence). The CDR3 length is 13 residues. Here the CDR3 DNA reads TGCAGTGCTAGAAGGGGCGGGAATCAGCCCCAGCATTTT. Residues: CSARRGGNQPQHF.

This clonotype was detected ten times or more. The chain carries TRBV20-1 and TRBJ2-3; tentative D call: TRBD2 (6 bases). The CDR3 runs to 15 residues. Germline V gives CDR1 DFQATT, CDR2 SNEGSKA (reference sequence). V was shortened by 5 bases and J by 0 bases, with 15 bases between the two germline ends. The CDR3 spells CSAHPSGGSTDTQYF. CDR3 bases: TGCAGTGCTCATCCTTCCGGGGGTAGCACAGATACGCAGTATTTT.

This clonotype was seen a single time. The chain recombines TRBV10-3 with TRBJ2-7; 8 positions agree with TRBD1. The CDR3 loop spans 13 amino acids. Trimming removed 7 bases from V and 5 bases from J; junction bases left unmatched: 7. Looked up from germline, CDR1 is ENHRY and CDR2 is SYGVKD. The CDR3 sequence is CAITPGQGDEQYF. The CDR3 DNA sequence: TGTGCCATCACCCCCGGACAGGGTGACGAGCAGTACTTC.

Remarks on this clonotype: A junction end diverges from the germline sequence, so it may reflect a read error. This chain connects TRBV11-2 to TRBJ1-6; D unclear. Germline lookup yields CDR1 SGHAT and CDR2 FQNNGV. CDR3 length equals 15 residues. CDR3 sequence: CASSWLSGKERPPHF. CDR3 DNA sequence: TGTGCCAGCAGCTGGCTTAGTGGCAAAGAGAGGCCCCCCCACTTT.

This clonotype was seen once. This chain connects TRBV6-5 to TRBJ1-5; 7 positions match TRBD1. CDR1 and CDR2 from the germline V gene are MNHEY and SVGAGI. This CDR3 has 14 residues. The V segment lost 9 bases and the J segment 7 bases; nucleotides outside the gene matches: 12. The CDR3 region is CASQAGQKVQPQHF. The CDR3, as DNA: TGTGCCAGTCAAGCGGGACAGAAAGTCCAGCCCCAGCATTTT.

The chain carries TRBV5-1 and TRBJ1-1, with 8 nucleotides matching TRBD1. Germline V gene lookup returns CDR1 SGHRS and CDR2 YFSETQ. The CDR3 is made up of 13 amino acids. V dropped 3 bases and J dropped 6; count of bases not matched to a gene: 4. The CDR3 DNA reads TGCGCCAGCAGCTGGACAGGGAGTTCTGAAGCTTTCTTT. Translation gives CASSWTGSSEAFF.

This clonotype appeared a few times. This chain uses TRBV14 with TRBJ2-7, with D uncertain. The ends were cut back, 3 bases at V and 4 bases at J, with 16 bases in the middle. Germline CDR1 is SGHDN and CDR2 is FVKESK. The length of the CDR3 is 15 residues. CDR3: CASSHGITSIYEQYF. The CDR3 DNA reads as TGTGCCAGCAGCCATGGCATTACCTCGATATACGAGCAGTACTTC.

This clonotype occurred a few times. DNA of the CDR3: TGCGCCAGCAGCCCCGGACAGGGTCAAAATGAGCAGTTCTTC. It codes for CASSPGQGQNEQFF. The J gene is TRBJ2-1, the V gene TRBV5-1, with 8 bases fitting TRBD1. The CDR3 has 14 residues. Per germline, CDR1 SGHRS and CDR2 YFSETQ. Trimming took 4 bases from V and 7 from J; bases not matched to a gene: 7.

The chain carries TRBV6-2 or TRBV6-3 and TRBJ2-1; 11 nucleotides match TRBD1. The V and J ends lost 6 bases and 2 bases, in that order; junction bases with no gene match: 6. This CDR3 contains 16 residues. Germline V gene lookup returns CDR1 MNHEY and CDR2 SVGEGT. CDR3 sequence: CASSWGQGGTYNEQFF. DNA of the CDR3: TGTGCCAGCAGCTGGGGACAGGGGGGAACCTACAATGAGCAGTTCTTC.